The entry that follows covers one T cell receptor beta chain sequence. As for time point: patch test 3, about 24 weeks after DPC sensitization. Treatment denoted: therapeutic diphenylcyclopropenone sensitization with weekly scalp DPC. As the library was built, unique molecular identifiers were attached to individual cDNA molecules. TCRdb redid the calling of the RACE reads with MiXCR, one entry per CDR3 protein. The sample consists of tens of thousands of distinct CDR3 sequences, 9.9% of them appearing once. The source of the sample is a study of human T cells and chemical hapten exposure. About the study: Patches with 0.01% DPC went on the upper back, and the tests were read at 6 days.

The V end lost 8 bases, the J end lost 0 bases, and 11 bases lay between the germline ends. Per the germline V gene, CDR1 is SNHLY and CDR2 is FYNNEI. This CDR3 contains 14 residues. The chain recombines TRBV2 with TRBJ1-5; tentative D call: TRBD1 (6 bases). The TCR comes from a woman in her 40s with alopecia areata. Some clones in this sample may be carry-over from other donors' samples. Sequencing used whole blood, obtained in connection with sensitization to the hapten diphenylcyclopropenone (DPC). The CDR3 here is CASLQGLSNQPQHF. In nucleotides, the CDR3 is TGTGCCAGCCTCCAGGGGCTTAGCAATCAGCCCCAGCATTTT. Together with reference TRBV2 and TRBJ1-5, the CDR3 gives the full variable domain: EPEVTQTPSHQVTQMGQEVILRCVPISNHLYFYWYRQILGQKVEFLVSFYNNEISEKSEIFDDQFSVERPDGSNFTLKIRSTKLEDSAMYFCASLQGLSNQPQHFGDGTRLSIL.